The table lists the clone carrying this T cell receptor beta chain with a few counts. Every isolated RNA sample was fully reverse transcribed, so sequencing captured expressed TCRB transcripts. Profiling relied on immunoSEQ multiplex PCR, and the TCRdb table lists in-frame clones only, not all of them. The sample has 350,000 or so clones; about 20% are singletons. CDR1 is SNHLY and CDR2 is FYNNEI in the germline V gene. Trimming at V came to 6 bases and at J to 6 bases, leaving 8 bases not matched to a gene. The CDR3 sequence is 16 residues long. This entry is derived from a study of beta chain features in type 1 diabetes.

V gene TRBV2 combines with J gene TRBJ1-6; 10 nucleotides line up with TRBD1. The specimen was naive CD4+ T cells from blood. The receptor comes from a woman in her late teens or twenties in good health. The CDR3 is CASSMTGGVGNSPLHF. CDR3 sequence (DNA): TGTGCCAGCAGCATGACAGGGGGCGTGGGTAATTCACCCCTCCACTTT.